The 2 T cell receptor beta chains below come from one sample, sequenced in a study of siplizumab effects on memory and regulatory T cells (dated 2019 in TCRdb). The library was produced with the immunoSEQ multiplex PCR assay. In its TCRdb copy, this immuneACCESS table keeps in-frame sequences only and misses some clones. Where compared with another copy, unresolved V genes explain less than half of these, and the others have no known cause. The table for this sample lists some 120,000 clones; about 94% of them were counted only once. Together, the top ten hold roughly 0.15% of the sample. Sample: non-Treg CD4+ T cells sorted from blood. Taken with the paper, the label for cell subset or site translates to: FACS-sorted unstimulated CD4+ non-regulatory T cells. The receptors come from a human donor in good health.

V and J are TRBV2 and TRBJ1-2; D gene uncertain. Germline V gives CDR1 SNHLY, CDR2 FYNNEI. V shed 7 bases and J shed 4 bases, with 16 bases lying between them. The CDR3 runs to 14 residues. Here the CDR3 reads CASNVLDGLYGYTF. The CDR3 DNA sequence: TGTGCCAGCAACGTATTAGACGGACTCTATGGCTACACCTTC.

V and J are TRBV11-3 and TRBJ2-1; TRBD1 might be the D (5 bases). V lost 0 bases and J 2 bases, leaving 11 bases between the germline ends. Germline V gene lookup returns CDR1 SGHNT and CDR2 YENEEA. This CDR3 spans 16 amino acids. The CDR3 bases are TGTGCCAGCAGCTTAGATAAGGCACAGGCCTACAATGAGCAGTTCTTC. Its protein is CASSLDKAQAYNEQFF.